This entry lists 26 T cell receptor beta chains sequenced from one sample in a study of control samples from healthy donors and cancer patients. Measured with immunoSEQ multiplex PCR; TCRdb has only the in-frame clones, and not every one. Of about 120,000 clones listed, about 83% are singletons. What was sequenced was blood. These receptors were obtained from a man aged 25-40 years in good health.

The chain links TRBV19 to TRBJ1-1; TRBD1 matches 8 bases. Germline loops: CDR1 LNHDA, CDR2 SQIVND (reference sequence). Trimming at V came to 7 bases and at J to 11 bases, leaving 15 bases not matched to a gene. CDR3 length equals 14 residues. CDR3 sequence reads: CASTSTGGGLSAFF. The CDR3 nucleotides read TGTGCCAGTACCTCAACAGGGGGGGGGCTTTCGGCTTTCTTT. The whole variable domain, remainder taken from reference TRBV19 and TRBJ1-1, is DGGITQSPKYLFRKEGQNVTLSCEQNLNHDAMYWYRQDPGQGLRLIYYSQIVNDFQKGDIAEGYSVSREKKESFPLTVTSAQKNPTAFYLCASTSTGGGLSAFFGQGTRLTVV.

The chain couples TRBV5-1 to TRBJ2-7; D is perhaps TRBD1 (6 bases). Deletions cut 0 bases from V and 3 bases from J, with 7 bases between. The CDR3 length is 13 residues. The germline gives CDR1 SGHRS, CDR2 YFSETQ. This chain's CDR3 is CASSLGDNYEQYF. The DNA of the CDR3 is TGCGCCAGCAGCTTGGGGGACAACTACGAGCAGTACTTC. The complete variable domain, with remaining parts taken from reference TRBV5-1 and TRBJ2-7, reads KAGVTQTPRYLIKTRGQQVTLSCSPISGHRSVSWYQQTPGQGLQFLFEYFSETQRNKGNFPGRFSGRQFSNSRSEMNVSTLELGDSALYLCASSLGDNYEQYFGPGTRLTVT.

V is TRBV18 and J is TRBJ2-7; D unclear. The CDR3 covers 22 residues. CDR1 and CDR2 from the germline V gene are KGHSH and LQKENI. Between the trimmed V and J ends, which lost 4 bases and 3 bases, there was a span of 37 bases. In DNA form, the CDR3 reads TGTGCCAGCTCACTCATCTCATATCTTAGTGGGCAGGTCGACACACGATACTACGAGCAGTACTTC. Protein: CASSLISYLSGQVDTRYYEQYF. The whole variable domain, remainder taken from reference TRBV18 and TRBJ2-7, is NAGVMQNPRHLVRRRGQEARLRCSPMKGHSHVYWYRQLPEEGLKFMVYLQKENIIDESGMPKERFSAEFPKEGPSILRIQQVVRGDSAAYFCASSLISYLSGQVDTRYYEQYFGPGTRLTVT.

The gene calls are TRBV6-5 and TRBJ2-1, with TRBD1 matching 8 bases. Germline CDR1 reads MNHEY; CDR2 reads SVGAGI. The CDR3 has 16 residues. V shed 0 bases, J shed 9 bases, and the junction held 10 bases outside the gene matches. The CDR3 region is CASSYSGGQGGIEQFF. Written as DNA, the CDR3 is TGTGCCAGCAGTTACTCAGGAGGACAGGGAGGAATTGAGCAGTTCTTC.

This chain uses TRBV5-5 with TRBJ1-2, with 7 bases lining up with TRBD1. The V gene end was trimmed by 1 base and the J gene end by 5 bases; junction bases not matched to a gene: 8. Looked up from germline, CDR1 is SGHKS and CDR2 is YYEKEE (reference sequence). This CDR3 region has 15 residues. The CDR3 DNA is TGTGCCAGCAGCTTGTCGTTACAGGGGAAGTATGGCTACACCTTC. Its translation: CASSLSLQGKYGYTF.

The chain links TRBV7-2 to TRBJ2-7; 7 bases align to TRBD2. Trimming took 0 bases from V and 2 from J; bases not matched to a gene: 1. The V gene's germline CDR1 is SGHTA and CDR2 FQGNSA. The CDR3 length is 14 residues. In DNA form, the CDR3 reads TGTGCCAGCAGCTTAGCCCGGGGGGCCTACGAGCAGTACGTC. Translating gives CASSLARGAYEQYV.

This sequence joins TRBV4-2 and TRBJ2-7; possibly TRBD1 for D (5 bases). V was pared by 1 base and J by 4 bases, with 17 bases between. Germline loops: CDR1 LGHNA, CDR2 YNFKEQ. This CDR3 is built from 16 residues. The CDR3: CASSQGSSTVSYEQYF. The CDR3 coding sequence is TGTGCCAGCAGCCAAGGGTCCTCGACAGTTTCGTACGAGCAGTACTTC.

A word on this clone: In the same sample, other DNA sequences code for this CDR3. The CDR3 here is CASSQGSDTEAFF. The CDR3 DNA is TGTGCCAGCAGTCAGGGGTCGGACACTGAAGCTTTCTTT. The chain employs TRBV7-3 and TRBJ1-1, with D maybe TRBD1 (6 bases). The ends were cut back, 6 bases at V and 3 bases at J, with 11 bases in the middle. The CDR3 has 13 residues. Germline lookup yields CDR1 SGHTA and CDR2 FQGTGA.

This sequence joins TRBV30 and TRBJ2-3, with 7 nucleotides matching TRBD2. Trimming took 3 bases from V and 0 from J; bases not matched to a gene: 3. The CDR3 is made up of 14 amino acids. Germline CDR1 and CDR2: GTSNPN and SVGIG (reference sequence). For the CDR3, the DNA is TGTGCCTGGAGGCCTAGCGGTAGCACAGATACGCAGTATTTT. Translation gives CAWRPSGSTDTQYF. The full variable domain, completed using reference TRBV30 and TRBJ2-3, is SQTIHQWPATLVQPVGSPLSLECTVEGTSNPNLYWYRQAAGRGLQLLFYSVGIGQISSEVPQNLSASRPQDRQFILSSKKLLLSDSGFYLCAWRPSGSTDTQYFGPGTRLTVL.

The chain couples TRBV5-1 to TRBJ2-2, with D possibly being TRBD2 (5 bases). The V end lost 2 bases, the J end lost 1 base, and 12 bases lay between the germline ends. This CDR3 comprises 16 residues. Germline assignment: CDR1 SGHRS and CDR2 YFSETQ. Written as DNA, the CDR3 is TGCGCCAGCAGCTTTACGCTAGCAAAGAACACCGGGGAGCTGTTTTTT. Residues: CASSFTLAKNTGELFF.

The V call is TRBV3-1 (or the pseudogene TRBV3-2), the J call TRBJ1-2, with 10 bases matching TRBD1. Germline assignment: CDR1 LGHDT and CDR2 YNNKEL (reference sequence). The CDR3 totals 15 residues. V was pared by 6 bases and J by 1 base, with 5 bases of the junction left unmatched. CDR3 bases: TGTGCCAGCAGTTTGACAGGGGGCGGTAACTATGGCTACACCTTC. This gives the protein CASSLTGGGNYGYTF.

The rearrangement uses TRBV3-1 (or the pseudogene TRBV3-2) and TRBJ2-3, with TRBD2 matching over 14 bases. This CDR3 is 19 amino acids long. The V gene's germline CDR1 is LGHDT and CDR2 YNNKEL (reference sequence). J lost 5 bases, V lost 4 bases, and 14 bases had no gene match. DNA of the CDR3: TGTGCCAGCAGCCTTGGGACTAGCGGGGGCCCTTCCTCGGGAGATACGCAGTATTTT. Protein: CASSLGTSGGPSSGDTQYF.

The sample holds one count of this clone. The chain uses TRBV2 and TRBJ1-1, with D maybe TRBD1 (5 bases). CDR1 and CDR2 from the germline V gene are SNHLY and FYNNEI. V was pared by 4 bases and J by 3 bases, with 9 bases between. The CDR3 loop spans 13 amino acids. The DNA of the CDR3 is TGTGCCAGCAGTGGACTAGGGGACACTGAAGCTTTCTTT. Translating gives CASSGLGDTEAFF.

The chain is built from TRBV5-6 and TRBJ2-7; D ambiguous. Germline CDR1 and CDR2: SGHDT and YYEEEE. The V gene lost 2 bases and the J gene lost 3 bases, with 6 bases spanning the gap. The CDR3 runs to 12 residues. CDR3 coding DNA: TGTGCCAGCAGCTTTGTTGACTACGAGCAGTACTTC. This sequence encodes CASSFVDYEQYF.

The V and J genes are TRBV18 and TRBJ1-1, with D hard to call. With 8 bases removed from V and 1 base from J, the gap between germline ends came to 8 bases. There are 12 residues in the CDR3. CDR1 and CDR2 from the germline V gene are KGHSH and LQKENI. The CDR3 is CASLTQNTEAFF. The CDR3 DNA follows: TGTGCCAGCCTTACCCAGAACACTGAAGCTTTCTTT. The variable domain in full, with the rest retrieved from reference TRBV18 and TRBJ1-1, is NAGVMQNPRHLVRRRGQEARLRCSPMKGHSHVYWYRQLPEEGLKFMVYLQKENIIDESGMPKERFSAEFPKEGPSILRIQQVVRGDSAAYFCASLTQNTEAFFGQGTRLTVV.

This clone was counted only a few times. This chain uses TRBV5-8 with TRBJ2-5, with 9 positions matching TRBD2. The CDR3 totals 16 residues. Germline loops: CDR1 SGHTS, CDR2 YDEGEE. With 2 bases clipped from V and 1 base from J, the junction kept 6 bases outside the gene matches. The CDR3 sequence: CASSFPAGGIQETQYF. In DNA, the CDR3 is TGTGCCAGCAGCTTCCCAGCGGGGGGAATCCAAGAGACCCAGTACTTC.

The CDR3 loop is CASSLTRGPQHF. In DNA, the CDR3 is TGTGCCAGCAGTTTGACGCGTGGACCCCAGCATTTT. The chain joins TRBV12-3 or TRBV12-4 to TRBJ1-5; D gene ambiguous. The V and J ends lost 3 bases and 10 bases respectively, with 10 bases between them. The CDR3 contains 12 residues.

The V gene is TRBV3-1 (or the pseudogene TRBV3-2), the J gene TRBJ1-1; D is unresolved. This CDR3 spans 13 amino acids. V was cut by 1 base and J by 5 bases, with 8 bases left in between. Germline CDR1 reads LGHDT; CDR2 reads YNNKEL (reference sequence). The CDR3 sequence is CASSQVMGTEAFF. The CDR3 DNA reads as TGTGCCAGCAGCCAAGTTATGGGGACTGAAGCTTTCTTT.

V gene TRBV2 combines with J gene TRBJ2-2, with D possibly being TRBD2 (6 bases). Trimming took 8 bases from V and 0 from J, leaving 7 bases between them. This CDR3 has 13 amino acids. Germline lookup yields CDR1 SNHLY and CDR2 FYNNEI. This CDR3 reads CASRDSNTGELFF. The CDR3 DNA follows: TGTGCCAGCCGGGACTCGAACACCGGGGAGCTGTTTTTT. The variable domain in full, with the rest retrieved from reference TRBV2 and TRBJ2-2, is EPEVTQTPSHQVTQMGQEVILRCVPISNHLYFYWYRQILGQKVEFLVSFYNNEISEKSEIFDDQFSVERPDGSNFTLKIRSTKLEDSAMYFCASRDSNTGELFFGEGSRLTVL.

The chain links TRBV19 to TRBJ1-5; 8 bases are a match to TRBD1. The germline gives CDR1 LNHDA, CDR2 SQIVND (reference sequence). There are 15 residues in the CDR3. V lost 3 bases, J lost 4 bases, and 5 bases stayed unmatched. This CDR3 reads CASSMGQESNQPQHF. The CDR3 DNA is TGTGCCAGTAGTATGGGACAGGAGAGTAATCAGCCCCAGCATTTT.

Here the CDR3 reads CASSGGFEGYEQYF. The CDR3 DNA sequence: TGTGCCAGCAGCGGGGGCTTTGAGGGCTACGAGCAGTACTTC. The chain joins TRBV7-9 to TRBJ2-7, with D perhaps TRBD1 (6 bases). The CDR3 spans 14 residues. V was clipped by 5 bases and J by 3 bases, with 14 bases between them. In germline, CDR1 is SEHNR, CDR2 FQNEAQ (reference sequence).

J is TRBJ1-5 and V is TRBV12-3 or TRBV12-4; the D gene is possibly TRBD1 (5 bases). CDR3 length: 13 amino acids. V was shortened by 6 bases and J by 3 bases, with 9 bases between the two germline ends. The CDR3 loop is CASRTRDNQPQHF. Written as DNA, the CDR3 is TGTGCCAGCAGGACCAGGGACAATCAGCCCCAGCATTTT.

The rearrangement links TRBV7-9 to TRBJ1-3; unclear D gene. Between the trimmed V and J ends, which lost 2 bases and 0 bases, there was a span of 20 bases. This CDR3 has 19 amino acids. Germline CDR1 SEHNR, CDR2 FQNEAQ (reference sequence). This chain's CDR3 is CASSLPVSGVAYSGNTIYF. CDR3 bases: TGTGCCAGCAGCTTACCTGTTTCCGGCGTGGCTTACTCTGGAAACACCATATATTTT. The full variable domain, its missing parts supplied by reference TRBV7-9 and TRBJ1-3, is DTGVSQNPRHKITKRGQNVTFRCDPISEHNRLYWYRQTLGQGPEFLTYFQNEAQLEKSRLLSDRFSAERPKGSFSTLEIQRTEQGDSAMYLCASSLPVSGVAYSGNTIYFGEGSWLTVV.

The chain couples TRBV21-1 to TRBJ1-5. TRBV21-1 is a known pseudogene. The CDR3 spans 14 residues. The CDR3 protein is CASRKRERNQPQHF. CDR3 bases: TGTGCCAGCCGGAAGAGAGAGCGCAATCAGCCCCAGCATTTT.

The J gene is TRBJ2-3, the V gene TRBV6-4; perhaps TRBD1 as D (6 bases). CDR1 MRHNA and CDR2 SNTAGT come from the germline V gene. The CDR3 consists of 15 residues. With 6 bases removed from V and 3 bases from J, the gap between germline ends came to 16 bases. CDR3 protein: CASSLGGRGTDTQYF. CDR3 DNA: TGTGCCAGCAGCCTCGGTGGCAGGGGAACAGATACGCAGTATTTT.

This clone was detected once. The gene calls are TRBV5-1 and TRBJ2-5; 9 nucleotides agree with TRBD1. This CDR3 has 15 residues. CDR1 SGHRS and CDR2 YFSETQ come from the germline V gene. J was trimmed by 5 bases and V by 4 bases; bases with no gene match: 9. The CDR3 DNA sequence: TGCGCCAGCAGCCAGGCCCGGACAGGGGCTGAGACCCAGTACTTC. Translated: CASSQARTGAETQYF.